The source of this T cell receptor (beta chain) is a study of cytomegalovirus exposure and HLA in healthy donors. Study-level background: The 110 or so validation repertoires were produced on the same platform as the 500 to 800 repertoires of the first cohort. This was reported in a later analysis. Study-wide results and caveats: According to a subsequent analysis, TCR clusters from the first cohort were inclined to appear together in the 130 or so validation repertoires.

Notes on this clone: What it binds is unknown.

V was pared by 0 bases and J by 8 bases, with 9 bases between. The CDR3 length is 13 residues. Germline V gene sequence: CDR1 SGHRS, CDR2 YFSETQ. Repertoires were generated with immunoSEQ multiplex PCR, while TCRdb's copy carries only in-frame clones and drops some. The sample holds some 88,000 clones; 95% to 98% are singletons and the top ten take over 0.7%. Sequencing was done on a sample of PBMCs. The V call is TRBV5-1, the J call TRBJ2-1; D may be TRBD1 (5 bases). The clonotype was recovered from a man between 18 and 29 years old in good health and CMV-seronegative. CDR3 in DNA: TGCGCCAGCAGCTTGGACACCAGGGATGAGCAGTTCTTC. This gives the protein CASSLDTRDEQFF.